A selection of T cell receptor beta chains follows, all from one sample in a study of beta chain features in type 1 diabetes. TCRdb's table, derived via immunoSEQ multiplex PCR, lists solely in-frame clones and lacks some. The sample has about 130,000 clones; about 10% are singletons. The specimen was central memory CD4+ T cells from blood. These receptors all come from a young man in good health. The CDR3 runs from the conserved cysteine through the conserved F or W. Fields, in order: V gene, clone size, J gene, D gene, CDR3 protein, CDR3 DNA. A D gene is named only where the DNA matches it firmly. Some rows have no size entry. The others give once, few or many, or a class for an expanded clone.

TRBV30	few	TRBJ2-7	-	CAWSLVNEQYF	TGTGCCTGGAGTCTCGTAAACGAGCAGTACTTC
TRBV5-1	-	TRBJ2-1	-	CASSLQGTSYNEQFF	TGCGCCAGCAGCCTACAGGGTACTTCCTACAATGAGCAGTTCTTC
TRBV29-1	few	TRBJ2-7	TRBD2	CSVGRGGEQYF	TGCAGCGTTGGGCGGGGGGGCGAGCAGTACTTC
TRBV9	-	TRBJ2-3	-	CASSVTQGSTDTQYF	TGTGCCAGCAGCGTAACTCAGGGCAGCACAGATACGCAGTATTTT
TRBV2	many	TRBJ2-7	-	CASQKGRGEQYF	TGTGCCAGTCAGAAGGGCAGGGGCGAGCAGTACTTC
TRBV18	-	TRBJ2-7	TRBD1	CASSADREREQYF	TGTGCCAGCTCAGCAGACAGGGAGAGGGAGCAGTACTTC
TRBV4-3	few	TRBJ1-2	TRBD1	CASSRSTGGYGYTF	TGCGCCAGCAGCCGCTCGACAGGGGGGTATGGCTACACCTTC
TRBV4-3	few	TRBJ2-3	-	CASSQVMGAGSTDTQYF	TGCGCCAGCAGCCAAGTTATGGGAGCGGGTAGCACAGATACGCAGTATTTT
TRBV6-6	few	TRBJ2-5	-	CAISGNREETQYF	TGTGCCATCAGTGGAAACAGGGAAGAGACCCAGTACTTC
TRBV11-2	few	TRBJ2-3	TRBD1	CASSLSDRGRVDTQYF	TGTGCCAGCAGCTTAAGTGACAGGGGGCGCGTAGATACGCAGTATTTT